A single sample gave rise to the 3 T cell receptor beta chains below, sequenced in a study of T-cell memory formation after mild COVID-19. TCRdb itself ran the 5' RACE reads through MiXCR, one entry per CDR3 protein. The table lists hundreds of thousands of distinct CDR3 sequences, approximately 18% of them singletons. What was sequenced was PBMCs or a T cell subset sorted from them (not recorded which). The receptors here all came from an adult woman who had mild COVID-19 (a few samples of this study predate the infection). Cell type and time point are not known.

This clonotype was detected a few times. CDR3 nucleotide sequence: TGCGCCAGCAGCCAGGGGTCCTTAGTAGGGCACAATGAGCAGTTCTTC. The encoded protein is CASSQGSLVGHNEQFF. The genes are TRBV4-3 and TRBJ2-1; D is unresolved. Germline assignment: CDR1 LGHNA and CDR2 YSLEER. The CDR3 contains 16 residues. The V gene lost 3 bases and the J gene lost 5 bases, with 17 bases spanning the gap.

The chain combines TRBV12-3 or TRBV12-4 with TRBJ1-2, with D unclear. V lost 3 bases and J lost 7, with 6 bases in between. This CDR3 comprises 11 residues. The chain's CDR3 is CASSFGVGYTF. DNA for the CDR3: TGTGCCAGCAGTTTTGGGGTTGGCTACACCTTC.

This clonotype has a handful of counts. The chain recombines TRBV5-6 with TRBJ1-2, with 8 bases fitting TRBD1. The length of the CDR3 is 15 residues. The V segment lost 5 bases and the J segment 2 bases; nucleotides outside the gene matches: 8. Looked up from germline, CDR1 is SGHDT and CDR2 is YYEEEE. CDR3 region: CASRGRGQANYGYTF. The CDR3 nucleotides are TGTGCCAGCAGGGGACGGGGACAGGCAAACTATGGCTACACCTTC.